What follows is one T cell receptor beta chain and its context. These data come from a study of technical replicates of blood from a few donors. Germline values: CDR1 SGHRS, CDR2 YFSETQ. Trimming cost V 3 bases and J 0 bases, with 13 bases left between them. The CDR3 runs 16 residues. Clones were sequenced by immunoSEQ multiplex PCR, and TCRdb holds only the in-frame ones, with some missing. The sample records some 70,000 clones, roughly 90% being singletons. V is TRBV5-1 and J is TRBJ1-5; D remains unclear. Sample: PBMCs. This TCR was recovered from a human donor in good health. Some clones in this sample may be carry-over from other donors' samples. The CDR3 here is CASSSTPGSSNQPQHF. DNA for the CDR3: TGCGCCAGCAGCTCCACCCCGGGGTCTAGCAATCAGCCCCAGCATTTT.